These 20 T cell receptor beta chains came from one sample sequenced in a study of cytomegalovirus exposure and HLA in healthy donors. Both 60 Vbeta primers and 13 Jbeta primers went into the PCR. Profiling relied on immunoSEQ multiplex PCR, and the TCRdb table lists in-frame clones only, not all of them. The table includes around 220,000 clones, around 83% detected once. The sequencing sample was made of PBMCs. The source is a girl under 18 in good health and CMV-seronegative.

The gene calls are TRBV7-2 and TRBJ1-2; TRBD1 matches at 8 bases. CDR1 and CDR2 from the germline V gene are SGHTA and FQGNSA. This CDR3 spans 18 amino acids. The V segment lost 2 bases and the J segment 4 bases; nucleotides outside the gene matches: 15. The chain's CDR3 is CASSLWIVGQGFSYGYTF. In nucleotides, the CDR3 is TGTGCCAGCAGCTTATGGATAGTAGGACAGGGCTTCTCCTATGGCTACACCTTC.

The rearrangement joins TRBV7-9 to TRBJ2-7; 12 bases align to TRBD1. Trimming took 3 bases from V and 5 from J; bases not matched to a gene: 2. Germline CDR1 and CDR2: SEHNR and FQNEAQ (reference sequence). This CDR3 is 14 amino acids long. The CDR3 is CASSLGTGGNEQYF. CDR3 bases: TGTGCCAGCAGCTTGGGGACAGGGGGCAACGAGCAGTACTTC.

The chain recombines TRBV14 with TRBJ1-1; the D gene is possibly TRBD1 (6 bases). This CDR3 region has 15 residues. V lost 1 base to trimming and J lost 0 bases, with 9 bases between them. Germline-derived CDR1 and CDR2 are SGHDN and FVKESK. The CDR3 region has the DNA TGTGCCAGCAGCCAAGGAGGGACAATGAACACTGAAGCTTTCTTT. The encoded protein is CASSQGGTMNTEAFF.

This sequence joins TRBV11-3 and TRBJ2-3; D gene ambiguous. CDR3 size: 13 residues. V was pared by 5 bases and J by 3 bases, with 9 bases between. The germline CDR1 and CDR2 sequences are SGHNT and YENEEA. The DNA for the CDR3 is TGTGCCAGCAGCCCTGAGACTACAGATACGCAGTATTTT. Translated: CASSPETTDTQYF.

V and J are TRBV30 and TRBJ1-3, with TRBD1 identical over 9 bases. CDR3 length: 16 amino acids. V lost 4 bases to trimming and J lost 2 bases; unmatched junction nucleotides: 9. Germline values: CDR1 GTSNPN, CDR2 SVGIG (reference sequence). The CDR3 loop is CAWTGQGWFAGNTIYF. The DNA for the CDR3 is TGTGCCTGGACGGGACAGGGTTGGTTTGCTGGAAACACCATATATTTT.

This chain joins TRBV30 and TRBJ2-1, with a possible D match to TRBD2 (6 bases). The CDR3 covers 14 residues. Trimming left V 1 base short and J 7 bases short, with 14 bases between. The germline V gene encodes CDR1 GTSNPN and CDR2 SVGIG (reference sequence). This chain's CDR3 is CAWSARTMGNEQFF. The CDR3 region has the DNA TGTGCCTGGAGTGCCCGGACTATGGGAAATGAGCAGTTCTTC. The whole variable domain, remainder taken from reference TRBV30 and TRBJ2-1, is SQTIHQWPATLVQPVGSPLSLECTVEGTSNPNLYWYRQAAGRGLQLLFYSVGIGQISSEVPQNLSASRPQDRQFILSSKKLLLSDSGFYLCAWSARTMGNEQFFGPGTRLTVL.

A single count supports this clone. The rearrangement links TRBV6-1 to TRBJ1-1, with D possibly being TRBD1 (6 bases). V shed 6 bases and J shed 1 base, with 9 bases lying between them. Germline values: CDR1 MNHNS, CDR2 SASEGT. The CDR3 consists of 13 residues. CDR3 bases: TGTGCCAGCAGACTGACAGGGAACACTGAAGCTTTCTTT. Amino acid sequence: CASRLTGNTEAFF.

V is TRBV29-1 and J is TRBJ1-5, with D maybe TRBD1 (5 bases). The V gene lost 7 bases and the J gene lost 2 bases, with 18 bases spanning the gap. Germline V lookup: CDR1 SQVTM, CDR2 ANQGSEA. The CDR3 consists of 15 residues. Here the CDR3 reads CSALDTGEGNQPQHF. The CDR3, as DNA: TGCAGCGCTCTTGACACAGGTGAGGGCAATCAGCCCCAGCATTTT.

The chain joins TRBV28 to TRBJ2-7; TRBD2 matches at 9 bases. V lost 3 bases, J lost 7 bases, and 7 bases stayed unmatched. The CDR3 loop spans 14 amino acids. Germline V CDR1 and CDR2: MDHEN, SYDVKM. CDR3 in amino acids: CASSFWRGGWEQYF. The CDR3 DNA is TGTGCCAGCAGTTTCTGGCGGGGGGGATGGGAGCAGTACTTC.

The chain couples TRBV28 to TRBJ1-2; D unresolved. The CDR3 consists of 13 residues. The ends were cut back, 2 bases at V and 6 bases at J, with 10 bases in the middle. Germline CDR1 reads MDHEN; CDR2 reads SYDVKM. CDR3 amino acids: CASSLAGGNGYTF. For the CDR3, the DNA is TGTGCCAGCAGTTTAGCCGGAGGAAATGGCTACACCTTC.

The chain recombines TRBV28 with TRBJ1-4, with 11 bases lining up with TRBD1. Germline V lookup: CDR1 MDHEN, CDR2 SYDVKM. This CDR3 has 18 amino acids. The J segment lost 5 bases and the V segment lost 8 bases, leaving 16 bases of the junction unmatched. The CDR3 DNA follows: TGTGCCAGCGGGTTACAAGGACAGGGGGCCGCTGACAATGAAAAACTGTTTTTT. It codes for CASGLQGQGAADNEKLFF.

The rearrangement links TRBV10-2 to TRBJ2-1; 7 nucleotides match TRBD1. The V gene's germline CDR1 is WSHSY and CDR2 SAAADI. Trimming at V came to 4 bases and at J to 0 bases, leaving 3 bases not matched to a gene. The CDR3 runs 15 residues. As DNA, the CDR3 is TGCGCCAGCAGTGCGGGACAGAACTCCTACAATGAGCAGTTCTTC. Protein sequence: CASSAGQNSYNEQFF.

This chain links TRBV27 with TRBJ1-1; perhaps TRBD1 as D (5 bases). CDR3 length: 13 amino acids. V dropped 3 bases and J dropped 5 bases, with 10 bases sitting between them. CDR1 and CDR2 from the germline V gene are MNHEY and SMNVEV (reference sequence). The DNA for the CDR3 is TGTGCCAGCAGTTTGGGGGGGGATACTGAAGCTTTCTTT. This encodes CASSLGGDTEAFF.

The chain recombines TRBV5-1 with TRBJ1-1; D uncertain. The CDR3 length is 15 residues. Per germline, CDR1 SGHRS and CDR2 YFSETQ. Between the trimmed V and J ends, which lost 0 bases and 0 bases, there was a span of 9 bases. In nucleotides, the CDR3 is TGCGCCAGCAGCTTGGAGGCAGACATGAACACTGAAGCTTTCTTT. Translating gives CASSLEADMNTEAFF.

The CDR3 coding sequence is TGTGCCAGCAGTCGATTGGACAGGGTGGATCAGCCCCAGCATTTT. This translates into CASSRLDRVDQPQHF. The J gene is TRBJ1-5, the V gene TRBV28; 8 bases map to TRBD1. Trimming at V came to 5 bases and at J to 5 bases, leaving 8 bases not matched to a gene. CDR3 size: 15 residues. Germline loops: CDR1 MDHEN, CDR2 SYDVKM.

The chain couples TRBV19 to TRBJ1-3, with a tentative D call TRBD1 (5 bases). The V gene lost 7 bases and the J gene lost 1 base, with 14 bases spanning the gap. The CDR3 runs to 15 residues. CDR1 and CDR2 (germline): LNHDA, SQIVND (reference sequence). The CDR3 DNA reads TGTGCCAGTATTTCCGGAGGGGTATCTGGAAACACCATATATTTT. Translation: CASISGGVSGNTIYF.

The V gene is TRBV5-1, the J gene TRBJ1-6, with D hard to call. CDR1 is SGHRS, CDR2 YFSETQ, per germline. The CDR3 loop spans 17 amino acids. Trimming removed 0 bases at V and 0 bases at J, with 10 bases between. In DNA, the CDR3 is TGCGCCAGCAGCTTGGAGCCAGCTAGCTCCTATAATTCACCCCTCCACTTT. It codes for CASSLEPASSYNSPLHF. Combining the CDR3 with reference TRBV5-1 and TRBJ1-6 gives the whole variable domain KAGVTQTPRYLIKTRGQQVTLSCSPISGHRSVSWYQQTPGQGLQFLFEYFSETQRNKGNFPGRFSGRQFSNSRSEMNVSTLELGDSALYLCASSLEPASSYNSPLHFGNGTRLTVT.

V is TRBV30 and J is TRBJ1-2; 7 nucleotides agree with TRBD1. CDR1 and CDR2 from the germline V gene are GTSNPN and SVGIG (reference sequence). With 8 bases clipped from V and 2 bases from J, the junction kept 20 bases outside the gene matches. CDR3 size: 17 residues. CDR3 sequence reads: CARRPRWGVQGNYGYTF. CDR3 nucleotide sequence: TGTGCCCGTCGCCCGCGATGGGGGGTACAGGGGAACTATGGCTACACCTTC.

This chain uses TRBV15 with TRBJ2-1; 10 nucleotides match TRBD1. Looked up from germline, CDR1 is LNHNV and CDR2 is YYDKDF (reference sequence). With V trimmed by 6 bases and J by 9 bases, 11 bases remained unmatched. CDR3 size: 15 residues. Here the CDR3 DNA reads TGTGCCACCAGGACCGGGACAGGGGACGCGGGTGAGCAGTTCTTC. The encoded protein is CATRTGTGDAGEQFF. The whole variable domain, remainder taken from reference TRBV15 and TRBJ2-1, is DAMVIQNPRYQVTQFGKPVTLSCSQTLNHNVMYWYQQKSSQAPKLLFHYYDKDFNNEADTPDNFQSRRPNTSFCFLDIRSPGLGDTAMYLCATRTGTGDAGEQFFGPGTRLTVL.

CDR3 protein: CASSRTGARETQYF. DNA of the CDR3: TGTGCCAGTAGTAGGACAGGCGCGCGGGAGACCCAGTACTTC. The J gene is TRBJ2-5, the V gene TRBV19, with 7 nucleotides matching TRBD1. The CDR3 length is 14 residues. V shed 4 bases, J shed 5 bases, and the junction held 7 bases outside the gene matches. Germline CDR1 is LNHDA and CDR2 is SQIVND (reference sequence).